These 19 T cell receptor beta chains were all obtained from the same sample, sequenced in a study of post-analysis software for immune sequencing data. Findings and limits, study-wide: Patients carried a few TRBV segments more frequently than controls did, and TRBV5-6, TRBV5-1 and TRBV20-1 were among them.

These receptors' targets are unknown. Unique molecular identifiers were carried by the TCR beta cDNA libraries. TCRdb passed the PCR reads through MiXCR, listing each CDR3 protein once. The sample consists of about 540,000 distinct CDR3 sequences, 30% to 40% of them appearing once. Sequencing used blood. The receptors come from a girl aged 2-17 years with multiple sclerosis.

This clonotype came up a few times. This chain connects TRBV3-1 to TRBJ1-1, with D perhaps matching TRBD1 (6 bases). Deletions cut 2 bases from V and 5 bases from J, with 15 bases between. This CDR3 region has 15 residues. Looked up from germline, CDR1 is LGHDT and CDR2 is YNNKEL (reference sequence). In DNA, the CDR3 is TGTGCCAGCAGCCAACTGGTTGGGGGCAGGACTGAAGCTTTCTTT. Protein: CASSQLVGGRTEAFF. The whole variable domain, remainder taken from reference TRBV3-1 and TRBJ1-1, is DTAVSQTPKYLVTQMGNDKSIKCEQNLGHDTMYWYKQDSKKFLKIMFSYNNKELIINETVPNRFSPKSPDKAHLNLHINSLELGDSAVYFCASSQLVGGRTEAFFGQGTRLTVV.

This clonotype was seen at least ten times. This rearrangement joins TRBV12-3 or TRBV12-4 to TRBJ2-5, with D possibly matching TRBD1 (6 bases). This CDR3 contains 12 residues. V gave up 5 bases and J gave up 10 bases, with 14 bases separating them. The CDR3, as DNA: TGTGCCAGCAGTCCGACGACAGGCCTCCAGTACTTC. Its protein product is CASSPTTGLQYF.

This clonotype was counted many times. The chain's CDR3 is CASRRGGTPQETQYF. Here the CDR3 DNA reads TGTGCCAGCAGACGGGGGGGTACCCCACAAGAGACCCAGTACTTC. The V gene is TRBV12-3 or TRBV12-4, the J gene TRBJ2-5; 8 bases are a match to TRBD2. The CDR3 contains 15 residues. Trimming took 6 bases from V and 2 from J; bases not matched to a gene: 8.

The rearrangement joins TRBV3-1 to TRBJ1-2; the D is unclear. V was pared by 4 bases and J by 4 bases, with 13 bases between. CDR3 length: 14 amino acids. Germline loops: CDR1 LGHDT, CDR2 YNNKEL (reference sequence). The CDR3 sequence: CASSPRNVGYGYTF. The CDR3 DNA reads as TGTGCCAGCAGCCCCCGCAACGTGGGCTATGGCTACACCTTC.

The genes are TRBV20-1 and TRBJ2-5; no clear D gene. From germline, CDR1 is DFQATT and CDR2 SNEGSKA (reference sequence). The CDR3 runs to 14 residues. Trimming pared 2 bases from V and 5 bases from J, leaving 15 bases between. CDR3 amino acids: CSARPLGNWETQYF. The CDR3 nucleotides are TGCAGTGCTAGACCTCTTGGCAACTGGGAGACCCAGTACTTC.

CDR3 sequence: CSAQRFVAGGMNEQFF. As DNA, the CDR3 is TGCAGTGCTCAACGTTTTGTAGCGGGGGGGATGAATGAGCAGTTCTTC. The chain employs TRBV20-1 and TRBJ2-1; 11 bases are a match to TRBD2. The CDR3 extends over 16 amino acids. Germline V gene sequence: CDR1 DFQATT, CDR2 SNEGSKA (reference sequence). V shed 5 bases, J shed 7 bases, and the junction held 13 bases outside the gene matches.

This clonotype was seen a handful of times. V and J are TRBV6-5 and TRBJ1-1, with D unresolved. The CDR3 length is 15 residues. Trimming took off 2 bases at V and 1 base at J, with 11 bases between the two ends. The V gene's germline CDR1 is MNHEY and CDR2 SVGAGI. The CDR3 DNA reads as TGTGCCAGCAGTTACCTTCAGATCCAGAACACTGAAGCTTTCTTT. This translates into CASSYLQIQNTEAFF.

The CDR3 here is CASSLTDRGDYGYTF. Here the CDR3 DNA reads TGTGCCAGCAGTCTTACTGACAGGGGAGACTATGGCTACACCTTC. The gene calls are TRBV28 and TRBJ1-2; 8 bases align to TRBD1. CDR3 length: 15 amino acids. CDR1 and CDR2 from the germline V gene are MDHEN and SYDVKM. J lost 3 bases, V lost 5 bases, and 8 bases had no gene match.

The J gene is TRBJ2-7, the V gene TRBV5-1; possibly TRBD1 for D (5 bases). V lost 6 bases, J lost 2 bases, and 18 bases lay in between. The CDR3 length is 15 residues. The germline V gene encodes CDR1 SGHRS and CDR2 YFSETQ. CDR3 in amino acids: CASTKLGDRAYEQYF. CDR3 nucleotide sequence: TGCGCCAGCACAAAGTTAGGAGACAGAGCCTACGAGCAGTACTTC.

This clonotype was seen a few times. CDR3 bases: TGTGCCAGCAGTTACGGGACAGGGGATCAGCCCCAGCATTTT. Its protein is CASSYGTGDQPQHF. The chain uses TRBV6-2 or TRBV6-3 and TRBJ1-5; 10 nucleotides match TRBD1. Trimming at V came to 2 bases and at J to 5 bases, leaving 0 bases not matched to a gene. CDR1 is MNHEY and CDR2 is SVGEGT in the germline V gene. This CDR3 region has 14 residues.

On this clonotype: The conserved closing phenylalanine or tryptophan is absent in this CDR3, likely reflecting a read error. CDR3 region: CASSLDRRVNYGYTC. CDR3 DNA: TGTGCCAGCAGCTTAGATAGAAGGGTCAACTATGGCTACACCTGC. The rearrangement joins TRBV7-9 to TRBJ1-2; D gene uncertain. Trimming removed 1 base at V and 2 bases at J, with 11 bases between. Per germline, CDR1 SEHNR and CDR2 FQNEAQ (reference sequence). CDR3 size: 15 residues.

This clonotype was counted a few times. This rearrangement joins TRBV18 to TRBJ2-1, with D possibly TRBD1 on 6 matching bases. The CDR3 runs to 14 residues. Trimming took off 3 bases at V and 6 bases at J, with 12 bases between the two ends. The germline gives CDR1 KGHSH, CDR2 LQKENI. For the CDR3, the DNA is TGTGCCAGCTCACCTCAACGGGACACCAATGAGCAGTTCTTC. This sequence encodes CASSPQRDTNEQFF.

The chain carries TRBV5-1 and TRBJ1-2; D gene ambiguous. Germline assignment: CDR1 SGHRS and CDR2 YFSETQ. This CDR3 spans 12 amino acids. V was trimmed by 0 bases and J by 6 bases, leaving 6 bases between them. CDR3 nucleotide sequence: TGCGCCAGCAGCTTGGGGTCTCATGGCTACACCTTC. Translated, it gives CASSLGSHGYTF.

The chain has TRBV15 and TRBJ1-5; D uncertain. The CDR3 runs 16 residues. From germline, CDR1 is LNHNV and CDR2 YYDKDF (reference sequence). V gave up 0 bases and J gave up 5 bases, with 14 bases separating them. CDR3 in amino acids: CATSRDPSVADQPQHF. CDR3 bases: TGTGCCACCAGCAGAGATCCCTCGGTGGCGGATCAGCCCCAGCATTTT.

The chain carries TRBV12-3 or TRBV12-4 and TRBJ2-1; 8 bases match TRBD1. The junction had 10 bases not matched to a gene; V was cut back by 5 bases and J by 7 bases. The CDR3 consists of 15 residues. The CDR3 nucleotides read TGTGCCAGCAGTCCAACAGGGGGAGTGGAGAATGAGCAGTTCTTC. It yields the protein CASSPTGGVENEQFF.

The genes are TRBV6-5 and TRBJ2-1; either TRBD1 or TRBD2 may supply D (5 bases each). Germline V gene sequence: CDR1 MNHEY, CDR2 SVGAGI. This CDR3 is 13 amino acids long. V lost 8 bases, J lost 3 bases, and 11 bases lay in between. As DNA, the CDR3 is TGTGCCAGCGGGACGAACAACTACAATGAGCAGTTCTTC. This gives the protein CASGTNNYNEQFF.

In DNA form, the CDR3 reads TGTGCCAGCAACCCGACCGGGACTTCCAAAGAGACCCAGTACTTC. This sequence encodes CASNPTGTSKETQYF. The chain couples TRBV5-6 to TRBJ2-5, with a weak D call TRBD2 (6 bases). The CDR3 has 15 residues. The V gene lost 6 bases and the J gene lost 3 bases, with 18 bases spanning the gap. Germline V gene sequence: CDR1 SGHDT, CDR2 YYEEEE.

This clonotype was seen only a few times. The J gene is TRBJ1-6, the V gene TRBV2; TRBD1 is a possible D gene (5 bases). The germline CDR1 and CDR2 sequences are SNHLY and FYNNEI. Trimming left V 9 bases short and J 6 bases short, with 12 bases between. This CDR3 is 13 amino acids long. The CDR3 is CASNGDLNSPLHF. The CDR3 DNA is TGTGCCAGTAACGGGGACCTTAATTCACCCCTCCACTTT.

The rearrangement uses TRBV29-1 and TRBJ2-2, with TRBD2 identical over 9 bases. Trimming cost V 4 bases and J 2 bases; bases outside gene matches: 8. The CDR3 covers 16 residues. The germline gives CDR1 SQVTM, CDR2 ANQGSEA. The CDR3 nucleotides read TGCAGCGTTGTAGGTAGCGGGGGAGTTAACACCGGGGAGCTGTTTTTT. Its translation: CSVVGSGGVNTGELFF.